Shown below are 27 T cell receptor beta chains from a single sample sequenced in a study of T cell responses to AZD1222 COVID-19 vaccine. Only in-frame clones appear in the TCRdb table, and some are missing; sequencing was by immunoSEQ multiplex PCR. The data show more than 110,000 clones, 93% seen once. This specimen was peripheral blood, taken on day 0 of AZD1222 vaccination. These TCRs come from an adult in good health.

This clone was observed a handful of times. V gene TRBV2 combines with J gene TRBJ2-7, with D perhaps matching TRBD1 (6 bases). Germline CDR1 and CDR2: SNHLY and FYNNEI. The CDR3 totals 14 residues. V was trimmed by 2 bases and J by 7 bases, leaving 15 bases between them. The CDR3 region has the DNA TGTGCCAGCAGTGAAATGGGGGCGCCTAGTGAGCAGTACTTC. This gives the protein CASSEMGAPSEQYF.

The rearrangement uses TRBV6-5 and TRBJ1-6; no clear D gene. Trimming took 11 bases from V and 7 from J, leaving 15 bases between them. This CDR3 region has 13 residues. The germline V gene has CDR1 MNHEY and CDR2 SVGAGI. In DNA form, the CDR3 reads TGTGCCTGCGCAAGGGTATGGAATTCACCCCTCCACTTT. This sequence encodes CACARVWNSPLHF.

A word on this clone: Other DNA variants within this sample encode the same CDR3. DNA of the CDR3: TGTGCCAGCAGTTACTCTCGCAGAACTGAAGCTTTCTTT. Translating it yields CASSYSRRTEAFF. The rearrangement links TRBV6-5 to TRBJ1-1, with D hard to call. Trimming cost V 0 bases and J 5 bases, with 7 bases left between them. The CDR3 sequence is 13 residues long. Per germline, CDR1 MNHEY and CDR2 SVGAGI.

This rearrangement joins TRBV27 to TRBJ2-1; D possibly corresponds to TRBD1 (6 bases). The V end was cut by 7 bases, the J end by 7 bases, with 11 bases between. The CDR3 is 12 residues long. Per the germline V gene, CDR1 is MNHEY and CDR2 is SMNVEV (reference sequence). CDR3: CASKTGGNEQFF. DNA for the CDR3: TGTGCCAGCAAGACAGGAGGAAATGAGCAGTTCTTC.

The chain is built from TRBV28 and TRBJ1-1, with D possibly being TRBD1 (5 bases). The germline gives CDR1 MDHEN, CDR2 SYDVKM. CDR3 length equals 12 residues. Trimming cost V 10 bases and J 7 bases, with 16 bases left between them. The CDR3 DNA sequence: TGTGCCATTTTAAACAGGTCAGGTGAAGCTTTCTTT. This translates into CAILNRSGEAFF. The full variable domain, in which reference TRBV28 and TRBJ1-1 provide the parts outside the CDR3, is DVKVTQSSRYLVKRTGEKVFLECVQDMDHENMFWYRQDPGLGLRLIYFSYDVKMKEKGDIPEGYSVSREKKERFSLILESASTNQTSMYLCAILNRSGEAFFGQGTRLTVV.

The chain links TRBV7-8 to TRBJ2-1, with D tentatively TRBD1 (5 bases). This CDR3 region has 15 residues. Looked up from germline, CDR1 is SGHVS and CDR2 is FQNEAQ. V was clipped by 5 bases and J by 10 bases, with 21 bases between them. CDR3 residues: CASSPVGVDSPEQFF. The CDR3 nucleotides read TGTGCCAGCAGCCCGGTCGGAGTCGACAGTCCGGAGCAGTTCTTC.

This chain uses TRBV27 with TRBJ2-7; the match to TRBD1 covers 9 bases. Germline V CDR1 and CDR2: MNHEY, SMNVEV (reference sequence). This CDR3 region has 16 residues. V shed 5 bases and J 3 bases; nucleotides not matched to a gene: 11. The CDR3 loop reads CASSPRQGEESYEQYF. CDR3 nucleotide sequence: TGTGCCAGCAGTCCCCGACAGGGGGAGGAAAGCTACGAGCAGTACTTC.

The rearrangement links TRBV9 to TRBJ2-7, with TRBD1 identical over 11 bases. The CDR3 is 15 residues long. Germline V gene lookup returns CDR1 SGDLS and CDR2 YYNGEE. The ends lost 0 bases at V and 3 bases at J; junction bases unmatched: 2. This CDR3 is CASSVGTGGVYEQYF. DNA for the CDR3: TGTGCCAGCAGCGTAGGGACAGGGGGCGTCTACGAGCAGTACTTC.

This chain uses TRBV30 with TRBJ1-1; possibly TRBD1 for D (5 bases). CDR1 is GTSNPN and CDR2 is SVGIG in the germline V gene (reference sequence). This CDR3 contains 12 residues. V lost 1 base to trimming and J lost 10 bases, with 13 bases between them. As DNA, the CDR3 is TGTGCCTGGAGTGAGGAGTTTAGGGGAGCTTTCTTT. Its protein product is CAWSEEFRGAFF.

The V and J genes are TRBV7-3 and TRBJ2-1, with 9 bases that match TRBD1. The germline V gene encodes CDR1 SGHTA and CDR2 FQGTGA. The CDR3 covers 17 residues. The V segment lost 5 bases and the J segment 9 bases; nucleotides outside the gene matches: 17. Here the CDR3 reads CASSNRDREYPLGEQFF. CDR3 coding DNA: TGTGCCAGCAGCAACCGGGACAGGGAGTACCCCTTAGGTGAGCAGTTCTTC.

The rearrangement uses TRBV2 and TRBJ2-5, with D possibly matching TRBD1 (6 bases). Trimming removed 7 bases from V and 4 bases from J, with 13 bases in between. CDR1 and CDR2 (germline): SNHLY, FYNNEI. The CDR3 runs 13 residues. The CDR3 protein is CASNEGGGETQYF. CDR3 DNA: TGTGCCAGCAACGAAGGGGGTGGAGAGACCCAGTACTTC. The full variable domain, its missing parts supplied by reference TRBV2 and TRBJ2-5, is EPEVTQTPSHQVTQMGQEVILRCVPISNHLYFYWYRQILGQKVEFLVSFYNNEISEKSEIFDDQFSVERPDGSNFTLKIRSTKLEDSAMYFCASNEGGGETQYFGPGTRLLVL.

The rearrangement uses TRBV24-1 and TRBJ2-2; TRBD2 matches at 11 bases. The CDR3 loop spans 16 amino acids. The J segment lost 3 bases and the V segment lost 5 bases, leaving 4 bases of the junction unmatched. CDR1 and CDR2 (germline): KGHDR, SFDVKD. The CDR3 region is CATSGSLAGDTGELFF. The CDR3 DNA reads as TGTGCCACCAGTGGATCACTAGCGGGAGACACCGGGGAGCTGTTTTTT.

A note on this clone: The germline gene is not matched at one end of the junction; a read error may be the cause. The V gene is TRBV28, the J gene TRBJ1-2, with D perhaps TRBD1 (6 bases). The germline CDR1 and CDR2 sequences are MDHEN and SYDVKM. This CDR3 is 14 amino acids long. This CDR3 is CASSAPDRIYGYTF. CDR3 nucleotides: TGTGCCAGCAGTGCCCCCGACAGGATTTATGGCTACACTTTC.

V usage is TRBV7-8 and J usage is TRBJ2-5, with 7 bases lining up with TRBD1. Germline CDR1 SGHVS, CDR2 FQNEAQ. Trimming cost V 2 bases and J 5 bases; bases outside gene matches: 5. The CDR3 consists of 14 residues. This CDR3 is CASSLHRGGETQYF. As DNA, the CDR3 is TGTGCCAGCAGCTTACACAGGGGCGGGGAGACCCAGTACTTC.

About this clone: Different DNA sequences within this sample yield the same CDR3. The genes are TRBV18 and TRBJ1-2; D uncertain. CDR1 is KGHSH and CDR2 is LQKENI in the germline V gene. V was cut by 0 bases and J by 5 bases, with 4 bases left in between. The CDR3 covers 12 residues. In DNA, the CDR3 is TGTGCCAGCTCACCACCGGGGTATGGCTACACCTTC. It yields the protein CASSPPGYGYTF.

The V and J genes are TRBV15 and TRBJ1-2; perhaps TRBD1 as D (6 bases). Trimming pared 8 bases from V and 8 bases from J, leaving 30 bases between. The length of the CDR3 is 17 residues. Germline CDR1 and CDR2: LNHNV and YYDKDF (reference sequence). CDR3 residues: CATHTGSLFDRAGGYTF. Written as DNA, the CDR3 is TGTGCCACCCATACAGGGAGTTTATTCGATCGTGCGGGAGGCTACACCTTC.

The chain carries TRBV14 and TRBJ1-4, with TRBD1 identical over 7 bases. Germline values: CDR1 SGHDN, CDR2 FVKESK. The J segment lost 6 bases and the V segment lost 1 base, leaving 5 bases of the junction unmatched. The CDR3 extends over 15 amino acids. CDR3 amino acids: CASSQGPGTDEKLFF. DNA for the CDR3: TGTGCCAGCAGCCAAGGTCCAGGGACAGATGAAAAACTGTTTTTT.

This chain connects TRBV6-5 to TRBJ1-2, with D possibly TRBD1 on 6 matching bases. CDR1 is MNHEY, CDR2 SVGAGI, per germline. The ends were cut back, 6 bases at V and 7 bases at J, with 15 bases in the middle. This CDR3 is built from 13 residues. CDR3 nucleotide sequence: TGTGCCAGCAGCCCGACAGGTTTTCCTGGCTACACCTTC. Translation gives CASSPTGFPGYTF.

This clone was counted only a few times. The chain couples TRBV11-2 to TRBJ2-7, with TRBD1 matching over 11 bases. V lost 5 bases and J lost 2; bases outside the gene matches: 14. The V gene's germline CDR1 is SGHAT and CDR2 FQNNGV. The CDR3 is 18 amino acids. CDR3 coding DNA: TGTGCCAGCAGCCCCCTCCGGCGTGGGACAGGGGGACCCTACGAGCAGTACTTC. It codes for CASSPLRRGTGGPYEQYF.

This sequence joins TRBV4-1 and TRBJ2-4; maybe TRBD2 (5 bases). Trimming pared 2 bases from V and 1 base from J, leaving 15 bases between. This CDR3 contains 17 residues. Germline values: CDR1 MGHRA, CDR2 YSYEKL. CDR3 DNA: TGCGCCAGCAGCCAAAGTGGGTACGGACTCGCCAAAAACATTCAGTACTTC. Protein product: CASSQSGYGLAKNIQYF.

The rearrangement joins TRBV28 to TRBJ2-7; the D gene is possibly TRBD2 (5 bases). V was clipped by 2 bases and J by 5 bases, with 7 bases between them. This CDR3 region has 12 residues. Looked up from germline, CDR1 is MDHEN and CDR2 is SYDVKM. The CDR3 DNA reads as TGTGCCAGCAGTTTACCCGGGAACGAGCAGTACTTC. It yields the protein CASSLPGNEQYF.

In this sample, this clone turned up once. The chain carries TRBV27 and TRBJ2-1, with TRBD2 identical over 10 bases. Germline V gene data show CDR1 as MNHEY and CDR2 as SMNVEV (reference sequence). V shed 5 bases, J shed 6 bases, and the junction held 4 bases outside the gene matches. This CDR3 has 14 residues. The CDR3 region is CASSLAGEVNEQFF. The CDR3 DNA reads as TGTGCCAGCAGTCTAGCGGGAGAGGTCAATGAGCAGTTCTTC.

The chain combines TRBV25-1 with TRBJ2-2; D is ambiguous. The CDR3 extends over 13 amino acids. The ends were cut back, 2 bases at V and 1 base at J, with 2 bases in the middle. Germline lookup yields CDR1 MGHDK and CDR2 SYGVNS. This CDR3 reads CASSEGNTGELFF. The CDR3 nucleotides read TGTGCCAGCAGTGAAGGGAACACCGGGGAGCTGTTTTTT.

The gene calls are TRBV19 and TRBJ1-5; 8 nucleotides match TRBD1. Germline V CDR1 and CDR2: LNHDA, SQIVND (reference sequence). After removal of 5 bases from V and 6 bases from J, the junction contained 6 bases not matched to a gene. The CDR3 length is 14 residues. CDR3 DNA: TGTGCCAGTAGTGCAAACCAGGGGGCTCAGCCCCAGCATTTT. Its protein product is CASSANQGAQPQHF.

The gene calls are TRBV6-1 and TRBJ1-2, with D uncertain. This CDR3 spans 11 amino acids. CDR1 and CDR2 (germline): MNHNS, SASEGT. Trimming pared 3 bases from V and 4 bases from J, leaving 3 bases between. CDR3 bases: TGTGCCAGCAGTGAGGCCTATGGCTACACCTTC. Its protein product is CASSEAYGYTF.

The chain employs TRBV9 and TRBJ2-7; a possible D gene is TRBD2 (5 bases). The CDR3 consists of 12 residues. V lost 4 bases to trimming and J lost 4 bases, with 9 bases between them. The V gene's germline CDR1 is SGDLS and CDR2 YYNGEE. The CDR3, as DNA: TGTGCCAGCAGCCCAACGGGGTACGAGCAGTACTTC. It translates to CASSPTGYEQYF.

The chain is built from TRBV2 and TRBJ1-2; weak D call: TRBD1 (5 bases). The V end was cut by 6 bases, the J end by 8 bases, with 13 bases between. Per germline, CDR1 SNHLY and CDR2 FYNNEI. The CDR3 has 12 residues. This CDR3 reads CASRWDLEGYTF. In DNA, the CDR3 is TGTGCCAGCAGGTGGGACCTGGAGGGCTACACCTTC.